A selection of T cell receptor beta chains follows, all from one sample in a study of cytomegalovirus exposure and HLA in healthy donors. TCRdb's table, derived via immunoSEQ multiplex PCR, lists solely in-frame clones and lacks some. The data show some 200,000 clones, 70% to 85% seen once. The specimen sequenced was PBMCs. These receptor sequences come from a man aged 45 to 65 in good health and CMV-seronegative. CDR3s include the opening cysteine and the closing phenylalanine or tryptophan. The D gene is left open where the match is weak. Clone size appears in some rows only: once, few, many, or a class for an expanded clone.

>16|NA|NA|TRBV27|TRBJ2-7
TGTGCCAGCAGTTCTAGGAGCGGAAGCCCTTTACAAGAGCAGTACTTC
CASSSRSGSPLQEQYF
>13|NA|NA|TRBV5-1|TRBJ2-1
TGCGCCAGCAGCTTGGCCGGGTTCAATGAGCAGTTCTTC
CASSLAGFNEQFF
>14|few|NA|TRBV25-1|TRBJ1-1
TGTGCCAGCAGTCATAGGACAATGAACACTGAAGCTTTCTTT
CASSHRTMNTEAFF
>15|NA|NA|TRBV5-6|TRBJ1-1
TGTGCCAGCAGCCCCAGGACAGCCACGAACACTGAAGCTTTCTTT
CASSPRTATNTEAFF
>15|once|TRBD1|TRBV6-5|TRBJ2-7
TGTGCCAGCAGGTTGGACAGGGGGGGGGCCTACGAGCAGTACTTC
CASRLDRGGAYEQYF
>16|NA|TRBD2|TRBV7-8|TRBJ2-1
TGTGCCAGCAGCCTCCGGACTAGTGGGAGTAGCGATGAGCAGTTCTTC
CASSLRTSGSSDEQFF
>17|NA|NA|TRBV28|TRBJ2-7
TGTGCCAGCAGTTTAGGCAGGGCGGAATTAGTCCTCTACGAGCAGTACTTC
CASSLGRAELVLYEQYF
>16|NA|TRBD2|TRBV11-3|TRBJ2-3
TGTGCCAGCAGCTCCGGACTAGCGAGAGACACAGGTACGCAGTATTTT
CASSSGLARDTGTQYF
>15|NA|TRBD1|TRBV5-1|TRBJ2-1
TGCGCCAGCAGCCCCGGACAGGGGAGGTTGGATGAGCAGTTCTTC
CASSPGQGRLDEQFF
>16|NA|NA|TRBV5-4|TRBJ2-6
TGTGCCAGCAGCCTAGACAGATACTCTGGGGCCAACGTCCTGACTTTC
CASSLDRYSGANVLTF
>18|NA|NA|TRBV15|TRBJ1-2
TGTGCCACCAACAGAGATCACCAATTCGAGGGGGGGTGTTATGGCTACACCTTC
CATNRDHQFEGGCYGYTF
>14|once|NA|TRBV15|TRBJ2-5
TGTGCCACCAGCGGAAGCCCCCCGAGGGAGACCCAGTACTTC
CATSGSPPRETQYF
>14|NA|TRBD1|TRBV6-5|TRBJ2-7
TGTGCCAGCACCCTAAAGACAGGGGCTAACGAGCAGTACTTC
CASTLKTGANEQYF
>16|once|TRBD1|TRBV10-3|TRBJ1-2
TGTGCCATCGGTGAGGAATCTCGGGACAGTTACTATGGCTACACCTTC
CAIGEESRDSYYGYTF
>15|NA|TRBD2|TRBV6-5|TRBJ2-7
TGTGCCAGCAGCCCGGGACTAGCCAGAACCTACGAGCAGTACTTC
CASSPGLARTYEQYF
>13|NA|NA|TRBV11-3|TRBJ2-3
TGTGCCAGCAGCTTAGTAGGGGGAGATACGCAGTATTTT
CASSLVGGDTQYF
>14|NA|NA|TRBV7-6|TRBJ2-5
TGTGCCAGCAGCTACCACAGGGTGTTAAAGACCCAGTACTTC
CASSYHRVLKTQYF
>18|NA|TRBD1|TRBV9|TRBJ2-6
TGTGCCAGCAGCGTAGACCAGACAGGGAACTCTGGGGCCAACGTCCTGACTTTC
CASSVDQTGNSGANVLTF